One and the same sample provided the 17 T cell receptor beta chains below, sequenced in a study of cytotoxic CD8 clonotypes in ibrutinib-treated CLL. The method was immunoSEQ multiplex PCR; TCRdb's version includes in-frame clones alone and lacks a portion of them. The sample lists some 92,000 clones, roughly four fifths occurring once. The input for sequencing was PBMCs, taken after 24 months of ibrutinib treatment. Source of these receptors: a human donor with chronic lymphocytic leukemia.

V is TRBV9 and J is TRBJ1-2, with TRBD1 identical over 9 bases. Per the germline V gene, CDR1 is SGDLS and CDR2 is YYNGEE. The CDR3 spans 16 residues. The V segment lost 0 bases and the J segment 3 bases; nucleotides outside the gene matches: 6. CDR3 protein: CASSVATGQGYYGYTF. The DNA for the CDR3 is TGTGCCAGCAGCGTAGCTACGGGACAGGGTTACTATGGCTACACCTTC.

The chain couples TRBV11-1 to TRBJ2-3; D possibly corresponds to TRBD2 (5 bases). CDR1 is SGHAT and CDR2 is FQDESV in the germline V gene (reference sequence). The CDR3 loop spans 16 amino acids. V dropped 5 bases and J dropped 3 bases, with 18 bases sitting between them. In nucleotides, the CDR3 is TGTGCCAGCAGCATAACCACACTAGAAGGAACAGATACGCAGTATTTT. As protein: CASSITTLEGTDTQYF.

The chain uses TRBV2 and TRBJ2-4; D is ambiguous. Trimming cost V 7 bases and J 6 bases, with 10 bases left between them. From germline, CDR1 is SNHLY and CDR2 FYNNEI. There are 12 residues in the CDR3. The DNA of the CDR3 is TGTGCCAGCAAGGCAGGACCAAACATTCAGTACTTC. It translates to CASKAGPNIQYF.

The J gene is TRBJ1-5, the V gene TRBV7-9; 11 nucleotides agree with TRBD1. The germline V gene has CDR1 SEHNR and CDR2 FQNEAQ (reference sequence). This CDR3 is 16 amino acids long. Losses at the gene ends were 5 bases for V and 4 bases for J; bases not matched to a gene: 7. CDR3 DNA: TGTGCCAGCAGCACCTCGGGACAGGGGGGAAATCAGCCCCAGCATTTT. Translated, it gives CASSTSGQGGNQPQHF.

This clone was seen only once. The chain is built from TRBV7-9 and TRBJ2-7; TRBD1 agrees at 9 bases. Germline V gives CDR1 SEHNR, CDR2 FQNEAQ (reference sequence). V shed 5 bases and J 2 bases; nucleotides not matched to a gene: 7. CDR3 length: 15 amino acids. In DNA, the CDR3 is TGTGCCAGCAGCCCAAGGGACAGGGATACCTACGAGCAGTACTTC. Translated: CASSPRDRDTYEQYF.

The chain is built from TRBV7-9 and TRBJ1-2; D gene uncertain. V lost 2 bases to trimming and J lost 4 bases, with 11 bases between them. Germline-derived CDR1 and CDR2 are SEHNR and FQNEAQ (reference sequence). This CDR3 is built from 14 residues. CDR3 sequence: CASSLRSSSYGYTF. The CDR3 nucleotides are TGTGCCAGCAGCTTAAGGTCCTCGAGCTATGGCTACACCTTC.

This clone has just a few counts. Distinct nucleotide sequences in the sample also encode this CDR3. The rearrangement uses TRBV20-1 and TRBJ1-3, with D hard to call. The length of the CDR3 is 11 residues. The V gene's germline CDR1 is DFQATT and CDR2 SNEGSKA (reference sequence). Trimming shortened V by 6 bases and J by 1 base, and 4 bases separated the two germline ends. For the CDR3, the DNA is TGCAGTGCCCTGTCTGGAAACACCATATATTTT. Residues: CSALSGNTIYF.

The gene calls are TRBV2 and TRBJ2-5; D gene uncertain. Germline V gives CDR1 SNHLY, CDR2 FYNNEI. The V and J ends lost 7 bases and 2 bases respectively, with 11 bases between them. The CDR3 sequence is 13 residues long. CDR3 amino acids: CASISGPQETQYF. CDR3 bases: TGTGCCAGCATCTCCGGGCCTCAAGAGACCCAGTACTTC.

This clone was counted many times. This chain joins TRBV30 and TRBJ2-1; D is uncertain. Germline CDR1 GTSNPN, CDR2 SVGIG (reference sequence). The CDR3 loop spans 11 amino acids. Trimming stripped 3 bases from V and 5 bases from J, with 5 bases between. CDR3 residues: CAWRTNNEQFF. The CDR3 DNA reads as TGTGCCTGGAGGACAAACAATGAGCAGTTCTTC.

The chain combines TRBV19 with TRBJ2-1; 7 bases map to TRBD2. J lost 0 bases, V lost 7 bases, and 6 bases had no gene match. CDR3 length: 15 amino acids. Germline CDR1 reads LNHDA; CDR2 reads SQIVND (reference sequence). The CDR3 nucleotides read TGTGCCAGTACAGCGGGAAGGAGCTCCTACAATGAGCAGTTCTTC. The encoded protein is CASTAGRSSYNEQFF.

The chain carries TRBV19 and TRBJ2-5; D unresolved. The CDR3 spans 12 residues. Germline CDR1 LNHDA, CDR2 SQIVND (reference sequence). V lost 5 bases, J lost 4 bases, and 8 bases lay in between. The CDR3 DNA reads TGTGCCAGTAGTGTTGCCCGAGAGACCCAGTACTTC. Translation: CASSVARETQYF.

V and J are TRBV28 and TRBJ2-1; D is possibly TRBD2 (6 bases). Trimming removed 3 bases at V and 6 bases at J, with 21 bases between. CDR1 MDHEN and CDR2 SYDVKM come from the germline V gene. This CDR3 has 17 amino acids. The CDR3 here is CASSFSTQGLSPNEQFF. The CDR3 nucleotides read TGTGCCAGCAGTTTCTCCACCCAGGGACTCTCTCCCAATGAGCAGTTCTTC.

The rearrangement uses TRBV18 and TRBJ2-3; 11 bases line up with TRBD2. The V segment lost 4 bases and the J segment 5 bases; nucleotides outside the gene matches: 2. CDR3 size: 14 residues. The germline V gene encodes CDR1 KGHSH and CDR2 LQKENI. CDR3 amino acids: CASSQTSGIDTQYF. Here the CDR3 DNA reads TGTGCCAGCTCACAGACTAGCGGGATAGATACGCAGTATTTT.

The chain combines TRBV11-3 with TRBJ2-1; TRBD1 agrees at 10 bases. CDR1 and CDR2 from the germline V gene are SGHNT and YENEEA. The CDR3 loop spans 14 amino acids. With 5 bases clipped from V and 7 bases from J, the junction kept 5 bases outside the gene matches. The CDR3 here is CASSLGQGRNEQFF. The CDR3 DNA reads TGTGCCAGCAGCCTGGGACAGGGGAGGAATGAGCAGTTCTTC.

This chain joins TRBV28 and TRBJ2-7; D remains ambiguous. Trimming pared 5 bases from V and 7 bases from J, leaving 9 bases between. This CDR3 region has 11 residues. Looked up from germline, CDR1 is MDHEN and CDR2 is SYDVKM. The CDR3 sequence is CASSPGLEQYF. The CDR3, as DNA: TGTGCCAGCAGTCCGGGTTTGGAGCAGTACTTC.

This clone was seen a single time. The chain uses TRBV19 and TRBJ1-3; no clear D. Germline CDR1 and CDR2: LNHDA and SQIVND (reference sequence). The CDR3 is made up of 14 amino acids. Trimming stripped 8 bases from V and 0 bases from J, with 11 bases between. The CDR3 nucleotides are TGTGCCAGTTTTGACGGATCCTCTGGAAACACCATATATTTT. Translating it yields CASFDGSSGNTIYF.

This sequence joins TRBV27 and TRBJ2-3, with TRBD2 matching over 8 bases. The CDR3 is 18 residues long. V trimming: 6 bases; J trimming: 0 bases; junction bases outside the gene matches: 14. Germline V gene sequence: CDR1 MNHEY, CDR2 SMNVEV (reference sequence). CDR3 bases: TGTGCCAGCAGGTCTCTAGCGGGTGGTGGAACTAGCACAGATACGCAGTATTTT. Protein sequence: CASRSLAGGGTSTDTQYF.